A single sample gave rise to the 27 T cell receptor beta chains below, sequenced in a study of T cell responses to AZD1222 COVID-19 vaccine. Assay used: immunoSEQ multiplex PCR; TCRdb lists only in-frame clones, some missing. The table has tens of thousands of clones, roughly 80% seen once. The source was peripheral blood, collected on day 0 of AZD1222 vaccination. Source of these receptors: an adult in good health.

The chain joins TRBV6-2 or TRBV6-3 to TRBJ2-7, with TRBD2 identical over 11 bases. The CDR3 contains 19 residues. Germline CDR1 reads MNHEY; CDR2 reads SVGEGT. V dropped 2 bases and J dropped 3; count of bases not matched to a gene: 15. Here the CDR3 reads CASSYTLAGGTSSFYEQYF. CDR3 DNA sequence: TGTGCCAGCAGTTACACGCTAGCGGGAGGTACTTCAAGTTTCTACGAGCAGTACTTC.

This clone is a singleton in its sample. CDR3 region: CASSDGPGVTEAFF. The CDR3 DNA follows: TGTGCCAGCAGTGACGGCCCCGGTGTCACTGAAGCTTTCTTT. The genes are TRBV6-1 and TRBJ1-1, with D uncertain. V gave up 3 bases and J gave up 4 bases, with 12 bases separating them. The CDR3 loop spans 14 amino acids. Germline CDR1 and CDR2: MNHNS and SASEGT.

CDR3 in amino acids: CASSVDGNSYGYTF. CDR3 bases: TGTGCCAGCAGCGTAGATGGGAACAGCTATGGCTACACCTTC. This rearrangement joins TRBV9 to TRBJ1-2; D call uncertain. The CDR3 sequence is 14 residues long. Germline V gives CDR1 SGDLS, CDR2 YYNGEE. Trimming stripped 0 bases from V and 4 bases from J, with 10 bases between.

The chain recombines TRBV25-1 with TRBJ1-4; no definite D call. The CDR3 is 16 residues long. Between the trimmed V and J ends, which lost 1 base and 7 bases, there was a span of 16 bases. Germline V gene sequence: CDR1 MGHDK, CDR2 SYGVNS. The CDR3 coding sequence is TGTGCCAGCAGTGAATCTAGCCCGGGCCTTAGTGAAAAACTGTTTTTT. It is translated as CASSESSPGLSEKLFF. Complete variable domain (other parts from reference TRBV25-1 and TRBJ1-4): EADIYQTPRYLVIGTGKKITLECSQTMGHDKMYWYQQDPGMELHLIHYSYGVNSTEKGDLSSESTVSRIRTEHFPLTLESARPSHTSQYLCASSESSPGLSEKLFFGSGTQLSVL.

The CDR3 reads CAWSAGTGPRNTIYF. DNA of the CDR3: TGTGCCTGGAGTGCCGGGACAGGGCCGAGAAACACCATATATTTT. The rearrangement links TRBV30 to TRBJ1-3; 9 nucleotides match TRBD1. CDR1 is GTSNPN, CDR2 SVGIG, per germline (reference sequence). There are 15 residues in the CDR3. Losses at the gene ends were 1 base for V and 5 bases for J; bases not matched to a gene: 6.

The chain couples TRBV4-1 to TRBJ1-5, with 12 bases aligning to TRBD1. V lost 4 bases to trimming and J lost 1 base; unmatched junction nucleotides: 17. The CDR3 runs to 21 residues. Germline CDR1 MGHRA, CDR2 YSYEKL. CDR3 nucleotides: TGCGCCAGCAGCCGAAGAGTTACAGGGACAGGGGGCTTCAGGAGCAATCAGCCCCAGCATTTT. Its protein product is CASSRRVTGTGGFRSNQPQHF.

The chain joins TRBV18 to TRBJ1-2; D remains unclear. This CDR3 spans 15 amino acids. Trimming stripped 3 bases from V and 5 bases from J, with 16 bases between. The germline gives CDR1 KGHSH, CDR2 LQKENI. This CDR3 reads CASSPGPTSGYGYTF. The CDR3 bases are TGTGCCAGCTCACCGGGCCCTACCTCGGGGTATGGCTACACCTTC.

Only one count was recorded for this clone. The chain recombines TRBV6-6 with TRBJ2-3; 8 bases map to TRBD2. The trim removed 4 bases at V and 0 bases at J, leaving 3 bases unmatched. Germline-derived CDR1 and CDR2 are MNHNY and SVGAGI (reference sequence). The CDR3 is made up of 15 amino acids. The CDR3 is CASSFGGGSTDTQYF. DNA of the CDR3: TGTGCCAGCAGTTTTGGCGGGGGGAGCACAGATACGCAGTATTTT.

This chain links TRBV5-3 with TRBJ2-7; D gene uncertain. TRBV5-3 is marked as an open reading frame, function uncertain. V shed 5 bases and J shed 2 bases, with 5 bases lying between them. This CDR3 has 11 amino acids. The CDR3 DNA follows: TGTGCCAGAAGAGGCGCCTACGAGCAGTACTTC. Protein: CARRGAYEQYF.

The chain joins TRBV4-1 to TRBJ1-6, with D hard to call. CDR1 is MGHRA and CDR2 is YSYEKL in the germline V gene. With 1 base removed from V and 6 bases from J, the gap between germline ends came to 7 bases. CDR3 size: 14 residues. The CDR3 sequence: CASSQGALNSPLHF. The CDR3, as DNA: TGCGCCAGCAGCCAAGGCGCTCTTAATTCACCCCTCCACTTT.

The chain is built from TRBV3-1 (or the pseudogene TRBV3-2) and TRBJ2-1; the match to TRBD2 covers 7 bases. V lost 0 bases and J lost 1; bases outside the gene matches: 6. The CDR3 is 17 amino acids. Germline-derived CDR1 and CDR2 are LGHDT and YNNKEL (reference sequence). CDR3 DNA: TGTGCCAGCAGCCAAGATTTGGCGGGAGTATCCTACAATGAGCAGTTCTTC. Its protein product is CASSQDLAGVSYNEQFF.

The rearrangement joins TRBV15 to TRBJ1-3; D remains ambiguous. In germline, CDR1 is LNHNV, CDR2 YYDKDF (reference sequence). V dropped 0 bases and J dropped 0 bases, with 9 bases sitting between them. The CDR3 contains 16 residues. CDR3 in DNA: TGTGCCACCAGCAGAGATCGGGGTAGCTCTGGAAACACCATATATTTT. Translated: CATSRDRGSSGNTIYF.

V is TRBV19 and J is TRBJ1-1, with 7 bases aligning to TRBD1. Per germline, CDR1 LNHDA and CDR2 SQIVND (reference sequence). The CDR3 totals 14 residues. Unmatched junction bases numbered 8, after V lost 6 bases and J lost 4 bases. The CDR3 DNA follows: TGTGCCAGTAGAGACAGGGATGAGGCCACTGAAGCTTTCTTT. This encodes CASRDRDEATEAFF.

The rearrangement joins TRBV27 to TRBJ1-5; TRBD1 matches 7 bases. The CDR3 totals 14 residues. J lost 4 bases, V lost 6 bases, and 6 bases had no gene match. Germline-derived CDR1 and CDR2 are MNHEY and SMNVEV (reference sequence). The CDR3: CASRQGTANQPQHF. The CDR3 DNA sequence: TGTGCCAGCAGGCAAGGGACAGCGAATCAGCCCCAGCATTTT.

This clone was seen more than once but under ten times. This chain uses TRBV7-8 with TRBJ1-1; maybe TRBD1 (5 bases). CDR3 size: 15 residues. CDR1 and CDR2 from the germline V gene are SGHVS and FQNEAQ. V lost 6 bases, J lost 1 base, and 15 bases lay in between. The CDR3 bases are TGTGCCAGCAGGCCCAGCGGGGGAGCGAACACTGAAGCTTTCTTT. Protein sequence: CASRPSGGANTEAFF. Full variable domain (missing parts from reference TRBV7-8 and TRBJ1-1): GAGVSQSPRYKVAKRGQDVALRCDPISGHVSLFWYQQALGQGPEFLTYFQNEAQLDKSGLPSDRFFAERPEGSVSTLKIQRTQQEDSAVYLCASRPSGGANTEAFFGQGTRLTVV.

The V call is TRBV9, the J call TRBJ2-1; 12 nucleotides line up with TRBD2. The ends lost 4 bases at V and 7 bases at J; junction bases unmatched: 9. Germline V gene lookup returns CDR1 SGDLS and CDR2 YYNGEE. This CDR3 has 16 amino acids. CDR3 DNA: TGTGCCAGCAGCATTGGGGGCGGACTAGCGGGGAATGAGCAGTTCTTC. Its protein product is CASSIGGGLAGNEQFF.

The J gene is TRBJ1-4, the V gene TRBV20-1; D gene uncertain. Germline V gives CDR1 DFQATT, CDR2 SNEGSKA (reference sequence). The V and J ends lost 5 bases and 8 bases respectively, with 12 bases between them. This CDR3 is 12 amino acids long. For the CDR3, the DNA is TGCAGTGCTGGTGAGAGTGACGAAAAACTGTTTTTT. Its protein product is CSAGESDEKLFF.

This clone appeared a single time. CDR3 in amino acids: CASSLTPGVSYEQYF. CDR3 bases: TGTGCCAGCAGCCTGACCCCTGGGGTGAGCTACGAGCAGTACTTC. The chain couples TRBV7-2 to TRBJ2-7; D gene uncertain. V lost 5 bases to trimming and J lost 3 bases, with 17 bases between them. Germline-derived CDR1 and CDR2 are SGHTA and FQGNSA. The CDR3 runs 15 residues.

V usage is TRBV18 and J usage is TRBJ1-3; D is unclear. V was shortened by 2 bases and J by 0 bases, with 11 bases between the two germline ends. The CDR3 spans 16 residues. Germline assignment: CDR1 KGHSH and CDR2 LQKENI. The CDR3 loop is CASSPSRTDSGNTIYF. The CDR3 DNA follows: TGTGCCAGCTCACCAAGTCGGACCGACTCTGGAAACACCATATATTTT.

The chain joins TRBV16 to TRBJ1-2; 8 positions agree with TRBD1. The CDR3 extends over 16 amino acids. The J segment lost 1 base and the V segment lost 5 bases, leaving 9 bases of the junction unmatched. CDR1 and CDR2 from the germline V gene are KGHSY and FQNENV. CDR3 loop: CASSSKSGGDNYGYTF. The CDR3 nucleotides are TGTGCCAGCAGCTCCAAATCAGGGGGCGATAACTATGGCTACACCTTC.

V usage is TRBV3-1 (or the pseudogene TRBV3-2) and J usage is TRBJ1-3; a weak D match, TRBD1 (6 bases). The CDR3 runs 14 residues. Germline CDR1 and CDR2: LGHDT and YNNKEL (reference sequence). V dropped 6 bases and J dropped 2 bases, with 11 bases sitting between them. This CDR3 reads CASSETGPGNTIYF. CDR3 sequence (DNA): TGTGCCAGCAGTGAAACAGGGCCTGGAAACACCATATATTTT.

The rearrangement joins TRBV6-5 to TRBJ2-1; D perhaps matches TRBD2 (5 bases). Per the germline V gene, CDR1 is MNHEY and CDR2 is SVGAGI. The CDR3 is 12 amino acids. Trimming shortened V by 8 bases and J by 4 bases, and 9 bases separated the two germline ends. The CDR3 DNA sequence: TGTGCCAGCTTGGACTCATACAATGAGCAGTTCTTC. Translation: CASLDSYNEQFF.

V is TRBV5-6 and J is TRBJ1-3, with a possible D match to TRBD1 (6 bases). The V end was cut by 3 bases, the J end by 0 bases, with 16 bases between. This CDR3 is 17 amino acids long. Germline values: CDR1 SGHDT, CDR2 YYEEEE. The CDR3 spells CASSSAAGAYSGNTIYF. The CDR3 DNA sequence: TGTGCCAGCAGCTCCGCCGCAGGGGCCTACTCTGGAAACACCATATATTTT.

The chain employs TRBV18 and TRBJ2-7; TRBD1 aligns across 12 bases. This CDR3 spans 16 amino acids. Germline CDR1 is KGHSH and CDR2 is LQKENI. J gave up 2 bases and V 0 bases, and 2 bases lay outside the gene matches. CDR3 sequence reads: CASSPPRDRGPYEQYF. The CDR3 coding sequence is TGTGCCAGCTCACCACCCCGGGACAGGGGGCCCTACGAGCAGTACTTC.

This clone has more than one count but fewer than ten. This chain connects TRBV5-6 to TRBJ2-2; D possibly corresponds to TRBD2 (6 bases). Germline-derived CDR1 and CDR2 are SGHDT and YYEEEE. Trimming took 5 bases from V and 2 from J, leaving 13 bases between them. The CDR3 covers 15 residues. The CDR3 protein is CASSRTTRNTGELFF. The CDR3 bases are TGTGCCAGCAGTCGGACTACCAGAAACACCGGGGAGCTGTTTTTT.

This chain uses TRBV18 with TRBJ2-7, with TRBD1 as a possible D gene (5 bases). Trimming removed 4 bases at V and 3 bases at J, with 31 bases between. Germline CDR1 and CDR2: KGHSH and LQKENI. CDR3 length: 20 residues. CDR3 region: CASSQGISRSRQDNLYEQYF. The CDR3 DNA reads as TGTGCCAGCTCACAGGGGATTTCACGGAGTCGCCAGGACAACCTCTACGAGCAGTACTTC.

The chain has TRBV27 and TRBJ2-7, with TRBD1 matching 8 bases. CDR1 is MNHEY, CDR2 SMNVEV, per germline (reference sequence). With 6 bases clipped from V and 0 bases from J, the junction kept 4 bases outside the gene matches. The CDR3 is 14 amino acids. In DNA form, the CDR3 reads TGTGCCAGCAGCCGGGACAGGAGCTCCTACGAGCAGTACTTC. It translates to CASSRDRSSYEQYF.